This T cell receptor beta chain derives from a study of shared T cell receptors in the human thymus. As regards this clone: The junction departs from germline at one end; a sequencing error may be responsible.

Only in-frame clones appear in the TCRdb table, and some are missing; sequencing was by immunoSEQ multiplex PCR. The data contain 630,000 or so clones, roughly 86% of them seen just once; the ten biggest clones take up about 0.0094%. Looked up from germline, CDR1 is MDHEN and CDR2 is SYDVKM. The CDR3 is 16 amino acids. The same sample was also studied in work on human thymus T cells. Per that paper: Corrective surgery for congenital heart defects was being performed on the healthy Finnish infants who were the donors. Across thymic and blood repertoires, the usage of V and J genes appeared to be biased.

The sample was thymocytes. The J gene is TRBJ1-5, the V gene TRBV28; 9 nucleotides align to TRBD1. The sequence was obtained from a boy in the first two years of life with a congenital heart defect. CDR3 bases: TGTGCCCGCAGTTTTAGGAGGACAGGGGGCAATCAGCCCCAGCATTTT. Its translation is CARSFRRTGGNQPQHF.